There are a few counts of the clone carrying this T cell receptor beta chain. TCRdb re-derived calls from the 5' RACE reads in MiXCR, one entry per CDR3 protein. The table records more than 50,000 distinct CDR3 sequences, around 14% of them present only once. This entry is derived from a study of early T cells in non-severe SARS-CoV-2 infection. The germline CDR1 and CDR2 sequences are MGHRA and YSYEKL. J gave up 3 bases and V 4 bases, and 2 bases lay outside the gene matches. This CDR3 has 15 residues. This chain connects TRBV4-1 to TRBJ2-1; 11 bases are shared with TRBD1. The sample in question was whole blood, obtained at baseline. The origin of this receptor is an adult who was a healthcare worker with PCR-confirmed SARS-CoV-2 infection or an uninfected control (not recorded which). The CDR3 DNA follows: TGCGCCAGCAGCCCGGACAGGGGGCTCTACAATGAGCAGTTCTTC. Protein product: CASSPDRGLYNEQFF.